This T cell receptor (beta chain) comes out of a study of PD-1 blockade in classical Hodgkin lymphoma (dated by TCRdb to 2020 to 2021). Regarding the research as a whole: Nivolumab dosing was 3 mg/kg intravenously every 2 weeks, continuing until either disease progression or unacceptable toxicity. The study used CyTOF and TCR beta sequencing to define a peripheral blood immune signature of response to PD-1 blockade in classical Hodgkin lymphoma.

Genomic DNA was isolated using the Qiagen DNeasy kit from unsorted PBMCs as well as from negatively selected CD4+ and CD8+ fractions. Using primers that anneal to V and J segments, immunoSEQ multiplex PCR amplified the TCR beta CDR3 regions. A synthetic immune receptor repertoire was used to minimize amplification bias, and any remaining bias was removed computationally after sequencing. In the paper's pipeline: Repertoire diversity was quantified as the Shannon entropy index using custom Python scripts. Unsorted, CD4+ and CD8+ repertoires were analyzed separately, except in combined analyses where CD4+ and CD8+ sequences were merged in silico. Clonal expansion was defined as at least a 2-fold frequency increase after treatment relative to C1D1, with a pseudocount of 0.5 for undetected baseline clones. Singleton clones were defined as clones with 0 or 1 copy at C1D1, and non-singleton clones were defined as clones with 2 or more copies. By matching protein sequences in sorted samples from the same patient, clones expanded in unsorted samples were annotated as CD4+, CD8+ or unknown. Wilcoxon tests on paired samples were used to test diversity changes from C1D1 to C4D1. In TCRdb, the immuneACCESS table is reduced to in-frame sequences with V and J assigned. These tables do not hold every clone; where another copy was compared, an unresolved V gene accounts for under half, and the others remain unexplained. Clone size and V and J calls were adopted from that table, with D and trimming inferred from the DNA. The sample data list some 150,000 clones, and around 84% of these were observed just once. The top ten hold 7.5% to 9.5% of the sample.

General conclusions and limits of the study: Lower diversity was seen in patients whose nivolumab began less than 1 year after ASCT, and these patients were left out of later analyses so that immune reconstitution would not confound the results. Trial patients with a complete response had baseline diversity similar to that of newly diagnosed patients, while partial responders and progressors had significantly lower diversity. CD4+ but not CD8+ TCR diversity rose significantly by C4D1 (p=0.0027 vs p=0.16), most apparent in complete responders (p=0.02). The study was limited to a single clinical trial cohort, and causes of repertoire differences, possibly disease activity or prior therapy, remained undefined. Baseline TCR diversity was reported as lower in newly diagnosed patients than in healthy donors, and lower still in relapsed/refractory patients.

The time point label for this specimen denotes: cycle 2 day 1 (C2D1) of nivolumab. All trial patients had relapsed after autologous stem cell transplantation, with cohorts A, B and C differing in prior brentuximab vedotin exposure. The trial cohort was composed of approximately 60 patients with relapsed/refractory classical Hodgkin lymphoma, for whom complete response, partial response or progressive disease was recorded as best overall response. Single-agent nivolumab was administered to trial patients in the multi-cohort phase II CheckMate 205 trial. An independent review committee assessed best overall response by applying the 2007 International Working Group response criteria. Trial PBMCs were collected just before the start of nivolumab (C1D1) and during therapy at cycle 2 day 1 and cycle 4 day 1. Peripheral blood was collected in 8 mL Vacutainer Cell Preparation Tubes, from which PBMCs were isolated by centrifugation and then cryopreserved.

Trimming removed 4 bases from V and 1 base from J, leaving 14 bases between the germline ends. CDR1 is given as MGHDK and CDR2 as SYGVNS, both from the germline V gene. Including cysteine and phenylalanine, the CDR3 has 16 amino acids. The DNA shown is the 48-base CDR3, in frame from base 1. Regarding this clone: There is no known antigen for this receptor. Per-nucleotide qualities are absent, and no much larger clonotype sits a single base away.

This sequence uses TRBV25-1 and TRBJ1-3, with no reliable assignment of the D segment. The receptor was derived from a human donor with classical Hodgkin lymphoma. The input for sequencing was peripheral blood mononuclear cells (PBMCs), taken before the second cycle of nivolumab. In nucleotides, the sequence is TGTGCCAGCAGTGCCCGACACGCCGGATCTGGAAACACCATATATTTT. Its translation is CASSARHAGSGNTIYF.